A selection of T cell receptor beta chains follows, all from one sample in a study of T cells after yellow fever vaccination. MiXCR, applied by TCRdb to the 5' RACE reads, yields one record per CDR3 protein. The sample yields just under 600,000 distinct CDR3 sequences, roughly 14% seen once. The sample consisted of PBMCs, taken on the day of the yellow fever booster vaccination. These receptors were collected from a man aged 25-45 years who received the YFV17D yellow fever vaccine. CDR3s include the opening cysteine and the closing phenylalanine or tryptophan. The D gene is left open where the match is weak. Size tells how often a clone was seen (once, few, many) or the class of an expanded clone, and some rows leave it out.

many | TRBJ2-1 | TRBV18 | - | CASSPVRGSYYNEQFF | TGTGCCAGCTCACCCGTTCGGGGCTCCTACTACAATGAGCAGTTCTTC
- | TRBJ2-1 | TRBV20-1 | - | CSARSARISYNEQFF | TGCAGTGCTAGATCGGCCCGGATCTCCTACAATGAGCAGTTCTTC
few | TRBJ1-1 | TRBV18 | - | CASSPMSMAGNTEAFF | TGTGCCAGCTCACCGATGAGTATGGCGGGGAACACTGAAGCTTTCTTT
- | TRBJ2-4 | TRBV20-1 | - | CSAPRRTLTDIQYF | TGCAGTGCTCCCCGTCGGACCTTGACGGACATTCAGTACTTC
few | TRBJ1-2 | TRBV12-3/TRBV12-4 | - | CASSLGGTYGYTF | TGTGCCAGCAGTTTAGGGGGAACCTATGGCTACACCTTC
- | TRBJ1-2 | TRBV28 | - | CASSSLAGEPPGGYTF | TGTGCCAGCAGTTCCCTCGCCGGGGAGCCTCCCGGTGGCTACACCTTC
many | TRBJ2-7 | TRBV7-2 | TRBD1 | CASRSTGVEQYF | TGTGCCAGCAGGTCGACAGGGGTGGAGCAGTACTTC
- | TRBJ2-5 | TRBV20-1 | TRBD2 | CSAQRLAGVQETQCF | TGCAGTGCTCAGAGACTAGCGGGAGTCCAAGAGACCCAGTGCTTC
few | TRBJ2-5 | TRBV7-8 | - | CASNIQETQYF | TGTGCCAGCAACATCCAAGAGACCCAGTACTTC
- | TRBJ1-5 | TRBV7-8 | - | CASSGHRAGQPQHF | TGTGCCAGCAGCGGGCACAGGGCGGGTCAGCCCCAGCATTTT
few | TRBJ2-3 | TRBV12-3/TRBV12-4 | - | CASSLNRDTDTQYF | TGTGCCAGCAGTTTGAACAGGGACACAGATACGCAGTATTTT
few | TRBJ2-1 | TRBV20-1 | TRBD1 | CSANEGQLYNEQFF | TGCAGTGCTAACGAGGGACAGCTCTACAATGAGCAGTTCTTC
few | TRBJ2-7 | TRBV7-2 | - | CASRTQGGGIGEQYF | TGTGCCAGCAGAACACAGGGAGGCGGTATAGGCGAGCAGTACTTC
few | TRBJ2-5 | TRBV9 | - | CASSVVVGVEETQYF | TGTGCCAGCAGCGTAGTCGTGGGAGTAGAAGAGACCCAGTACTTC
few | TRBJ2-7 | TRBV20-1 | TRBD2 | CSARDPSGIVWEQYF | TGCAGTGCTAGGGACCCTAGCGGGATCGTCTGGGAGCAGTACTTC
- | TRBJ2-2 | TRBV12-5 | - | CASGFPQNTGELFF | TGTGCTAGTGGTTTCCCGCAGAACACCGGGGAGCTGTTTTTT
few | TRBJ2-5 | TRBV24-1 | - | CATSDFTGTQETQYF | TGTGCCACCAGTGATTTCACAGGGACCCAAGAGACCCAGTACTTC
few | TRBJ1-5 | TRBV7-2 | - | CASSLRVGSNQPQHF | TGTGCCAGCAGCTTGAGGGTAGGCAGCAATCAGCCCCAGCATTTT
few | TRBJ2-3 | TRBV20-1 | TRBD2 | CSAERGLAGSDTQYF | TGCAGTGCCGAGAGGGGACTAGCGGGGTCAGATACGCAGTATTTT
- | TRBJ2-5 | TRBV7-2 | TRBD2 | CASSRLAGVETQYF | TGTGCCAGCAGCCGACTAGCGGGAGTAGAGACCCAGTACTTC
few | TRBJ1-3 | TRBV7-2 | - | CASSPDTRSGNTIYF | TGTGCCAGCAGCCCCGACACGCGCTCTGGAAACACCATATATTTT
few | TRBJ2-1 | TRBV4-1 | TRBD2 | CASAGTGGNFYNEQFF | TGCGCCAGCGCGGGTACGGGAGGCAATTTCTACAATGAGCAGTTCTTC
few | TRBJ1-2 | TRBV27 | - | CASSSAPDYGYTF | TGTGCCAGCAGTTCCGCCCCCGACTATGGCTACACCTTC
- | TRBJ2-5 | TRBV5-5 | - | CASSFGLQQETQYF | TGTGCCAGCAGCTTCGGGCTCCAACAAGAGACCCAGTACTTC
few | TRBJ2-7 | TRBV30 | - | CAWSYFQGSYEQYF | TGTGCCTGGAGTTATTTTCAGGGTTCCTACGAGCAGTACTTC
once | TRBJ2-1 | TRBV5-1 | - | CASSLVAGSFNEQFF | TGCGCCAGCAGCTTGGTGGCGGGCTCCTTCAATGAGCAGTTCTTC
few | TRBJ2-3 | TRBV18 | - | CASSPQGLSTDTQYF | TGTGCCAGCTCACCACAGGGCCTGAGCACAGATACGCAGTATTTT
few | TRBJ2-4 | TRBV20-1 | TRBD2 | CSAIGGGVAKNIQYF | TGCAGTGCTATTGGGGGAGGGGTAGCCAAAAACATTCAGTACTTC
many | TRBJ2-7 | TRBV5-1 | - | CASSLAQPSVHGQYF | TGCGCCAGCAGCTTGGCCCAGCCGAGCGTCCACGGGCAGTACTTC
- | TRBJ2-3 | TRBV10-3 | - | CATEGSGADTQYF | TGTGCCACTGAGGGGAGCGGTGCAGATACGCAGTATTTT
few | TRBJ2-1 | TRBV12-3/TRBV12-4 | - | CASSLGPPGEQFF | TGTGCCAGCAGTTTAGGGCCCCCCGGTGAGCAGTTCTTC
- | TRBJ2-3 | TRBV5-1 | - | CASSLLTSTDTQYF | TGCGCCAGCAGCTTGTTAACGAGCACAGATACGCAGTATTTT